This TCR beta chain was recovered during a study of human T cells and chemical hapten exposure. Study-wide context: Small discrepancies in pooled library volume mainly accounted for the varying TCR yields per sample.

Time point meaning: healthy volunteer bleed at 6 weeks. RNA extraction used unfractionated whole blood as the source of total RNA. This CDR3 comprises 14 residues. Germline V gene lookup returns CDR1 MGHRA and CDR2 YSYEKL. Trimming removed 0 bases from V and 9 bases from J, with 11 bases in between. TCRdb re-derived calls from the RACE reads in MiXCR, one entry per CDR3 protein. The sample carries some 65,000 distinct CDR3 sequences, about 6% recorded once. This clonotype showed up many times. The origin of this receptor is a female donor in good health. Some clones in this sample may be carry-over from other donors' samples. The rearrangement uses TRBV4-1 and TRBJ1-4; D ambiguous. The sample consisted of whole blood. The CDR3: CASSQDSIAKKLFF. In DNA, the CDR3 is TGCGCCAGCAGCCAAGATTCAATAGCGAAAAAACTGTTTTTT.